The 17 T cell receptor beta chains listed next were all sequenced from one sample in a study of Graves' ophthalmopathy and Graves' hyperthyroidism. As the template, RNA transcripts were used to amplify TCR beta CDR3 regions. The first round was an RT-PCR with HTBI primers, and the second round was a multiplex PCR. One entry per CDR3 protein, called by TCRdb with MiXCR from the multiplex PCR reads. Among over 650,000 distinct CDR3 sequences listed, under 50% were seen once. The sample comprised peripheral blood. Every receptor here comes from an adult man with Graves' ophthalmopathy.

This clonotype was detected many times. The chain combines TRBV25-1 with TRBJ2-7; D possibly corresponds to TRBD2 (5 bases). This CDR3 comprises 12 residues. Looked up from germline, CDR1 is MGHDK and CDR2 is SYGVNS. Trimming cost V 7 bases and J 3 bases, with 10 bases left between them. CDR3 nucleotides: TGTGCCAGCACCGGGATGCACTACGAGCAGTACTTC. Translation gives CASTGMHYEQYF.

The CDR3 DNA follows: TGTGCCATCAGTCTAACAGGGGGGACCCAGTACTTC. This codes for CAISLTGGTQYF. The chain links TRBV10-3 to TRBJ2-5; TRBD1 agrees at 8 bases. V trimming: 5 bases; J trimming: 7 bases; junction bases outside the gene matches: 3. This CDR3 has 12 amino acids. The germline V gene has CDR1 ENHRY and CDR2 SYGVKD.

The chain combines TRBV25-1 with TRBJ2-5; TRBD2 agrees at 8 bases. Germline CDR1 and CDR2: MGHDK and SYGVNS. After removal of 1 base from V and 2 bases from J, the junction contained 9 bases not matched to a gene. CDR3 length equals 17 residues. The CDR3 DNA follows: TGTGCCAGCAGTGAATTCAGACTAGCGAGACCACAAGAGACCCAGTACTTC. The encoded protein is CASSEFRLARPQETQYF. The full variable domain, in which reference TRBV25-1 and TRBJ2-5 provide the parts outside the CDR3, is EADIYQTPRYLVIGTGKKITLECSQTMGHDKMYWYQQDPGMELHLIHYSYGVNSTEKGDLSSESTVSRIRTEHFPLTLESARPSHTSQYLCASSEFRLARPQETQYFGPGTRLLVL.

A word on this clonotype: The germline gene is not matched at one end of the junction; a read error may be the cause. V usage is TRBV7-2 and J usage is TRBJ1-4; D is unclear. The CDR3 runs 15 residues. The germline V gene encodes CDR1 SGHTA and CDR2 FQGNSA. CDR3 coding DNA: TGCGCCAGCAGCCAAGAGGGTGGATCAAATGTAAAACTGTTTTTT. Translation gives CASSQEGGSNVKLFF. Full variable domain (missing parts from reference TRBV7-2 and TRBJ1-4): GAGVSQSPSNKVTEKGKDVELRCDPISGHTALYWYRQSLGQGLEFLIYFQGNSAPDKSGLPSDRFSAERTGGSVSTLTIQRTQQEDSAVYLCASSQEGGSNVKLFFGSGTQLSVL.

With regard to this clonotype: The CDR3 carries no conserved terminal phenylalanine or tryptophan, so it likely arises from a read error. V usage is TRBV10-3 and J usage is TRBJ1-6, with TRBD1 matching over 7 bases. CDR1 is ENHRY, CDR2 SYGVKD, per germline. The CDR3 length is 16 residues. V lost 5 bases to trimming and J lost 3 bases; unmatched junction nucleotides: 7. Here the CDR3 DNA reads TGTGCCATCAGTCCGACGACAGGGAACTATAATTCACCCCTCCACCTT. Encoded protein: CAISPTTGNYNSPLHL.

The rearrangement joins TRBV10-3 to TRBJ1-5; 7 bases are a match to TRBD1. CDR3 length: 16 residues. Trimming took 4 bases from V and 11 from J; bases not matched to a gene: 17. Germline V gene data show CDR1 as ENHRY and CDR2 as SYGVKD. For the CDR3, the DNA is TGTGCCATCAGTGTGCATGACGGGGACAGTCAAGAGACCCAGCATTTT. Its translation: CAISVHDGDSQETQHF.

The chain combines TRBV7-9 with TRBJ2-7, with 8 nucleotides matching TRBD1. In germline, CDR1 is SEHNR, CDR2 FQNEAQ (reference sequence). The CDR3 totals 17 residues. V gave up 5 bases and J gave up 0 bases; unmatched junction bases: 12. Here the CDR3 reads CASSGQGHLYRSYEQYF. The CDR3 region has the DNA TGTGCCAGCAGCGGACAGGGACACCTATATCGCTCCTACGAGCAGTACTTC.

J is TRBJ2-7 and V is TRBV9, with 7 bases fitting TRBD2. After removal of 0 bases from V and 6 bases from J, the junction contained 9 bases not matched to a gene. Per germline, CDR1 SGDLS and CDR2 YYNGEE. CDR3 length: 15 residues. The CDR3 bases are TGTGCCAGCAGCGTAGAGGATAGCGGGCTAATCGAGCAGTACTTC. It translates to CASSVEDSGLIEQYF.

The rearrangement links TRBV24-1 to TRBJ1-1; TRBD1 matches 7 bases. The V and J ends lost 3 bases and 6 bases, in that order; junction bases with no gene match: 9. The CDR3 runs 15 residues. Germline assignment: CDR1 KGHDR and CDR2 SFDVKD. CDR3 region: CATSDLQGDNAEAFF. For the CDR3, the DNA is TGTGCCACCAGTGATCTGCAGGGGGACAACGCTGAAGCTTTCTTT.

In its sample, this clonotype was seen many times. This chain uses TRBV4-3 with TRBJ1-2; D is ambiguous. Per the germline V gene, CDR1 is LGHNA and CDR2 is YSLEER. V was clipped by 2 bases and J by 0 bases, with 10 bases between them. The CDR3 totals 15 residues. The CDR3 DNA reads TGCGCCAGCAGCCAAACCCTGACACCTAACTATGGCTACACCTTC. This encodes CASSQTLTPNYGYTF.

This clonotype was recorded a few times. At one end, the junction sequence differs from germline, possibly due to a read error. V and J are TRBV25-1 and TRBJ2-5, with 9 bases fitting TRBD2. The CDR3 runs 13 residues. Per the germline V gene, CDR1 is MGHDK and CDR2 is SYGVNS. CDR3 in amino acids: CVSGAGGRETQYF. Here the CDR3 DNA reads TGTGTCAGCGGAGCGGGGGGTAGAGAGACCCAGTACTTC. The complete variable domain, with remaining parts taken from reference TRBV25-1 and TRBJ2-5, reads EADIYQTPRYLVIGTGKKITLECSQTMGHDKMYWYQQDPGMELHLIHYSYGVNSTEKGDLSSESTVSRIRTEHFPLTLESARPSHTSQYLCVSGAGGRETQYFGPGTRLLVL.

This clonotype was counted many times. The chain carries TRBV10-3 and TRBJ2-7; no clear D. The ends were cut back, 8 bases at V and 3 bases at J, with 11 bases in the middle. Germline CDR1 reads ENHRY; CDR2 reads SYGVKD. The CDR3 contains 12 residues. The CDR3 loop reads CAIGPAVYEQYF. The CDR3 bases are TGTGCCATCGGCCCGGCGGTCTACGAGCAGTACTTC.

The genes are TRBV5-4 and TRBJ1-4, with 10 bases fitting TRBD1. This CDR3 has 15 amino acids. The J segment lost 14 bases and the V segment lost 4 bases, leaving 14 bases of the junction unmatched. Germline lookup yields CDR1 SGHNT and CDR2 YYREEE (reference sequence). CDR3 residues: CASSSGTGAWGDLFF. As DNA, the CDR3 is TGTGCCAGCAGCAGCGGGACAGGGGCGTGGGGAGACCTGTTTTTT.

This clonotype was found a few times. V gene TRBV12-3 or TRBV12-4 combines with J gene TRBJ2-2, with 7 bases fitting TRBD1. The V and J ends lost 5 bases and 8 bases, in that order; junction bases with no gene match: 11. This CDR3 comprises 15 residues. This chain's CDR3 is CASSGQAETLGELFF. Written as DNA, the CDR3 is TGTGCCAGCAGTGGACAGGCCGAGACGTTGGGGGAGCTGTTTTTT.

To note about this clonotype: The junction does not match germline at one end; this may be a read error. The chain has TRBV5-1 and TRBJ2-7; 9 bases agree with TRBD1. CDR1 SGHRS and CDR2 YFSETQ come from the germline V gene. The CDR3 totals 16 residues. The CDR3: CASSMGQGSLFYEQYF. The CDR3 DNA reads as TGTGCCAGCAGCATGGGACAGGGATCACTTTTCTACGAGCAGTACTTC. The full variable domain, with the rest looked up from reference TRBV5-1 and TRBJ2-7, is KAGVTQTPRYLIKTRGQQVTLSCSPISGHRSVSWYQQTPGQGLQFLFEYFSETQRNKGNFPGRFSGRQFSNSRSEMNVSTLELGDSALYLCASSMGQGSLFYEQYFGPGTRLTVT.

This clonotype showed up many times. This rearrangement joins TRBV10-2 to TRBJ2-3; D remains ambiguous. Trimming pared 5 bases from V and 2 bases from J, leaving 8 bases between. Germline V CDR1 and CDR2: WSHSY, SAAADI. The CDR3 is 13 residues long. DNA of the CDR3: TGCGCCAGCAGTTGGCAAAACACAGATACGCAGTATTTT. This translates into CASSWQNTDTQYF.

Many counts were recorded for this clonotype. V is TRBV6-1 and J is TRBJ1-1; D is possibly TRBD1 (5 bases). V lost 0 bases to trimming and J lost 1 base, with 15 bases between them. The CDR3 spans 17 residues. Germline loops: CDR1 MNHNS, CDR2 SASEGT. The CDR3 sequence is CASSEAPGGGGNTEAFF. CDR3 DNA: TGTGCCAGCAGTGAAGCGCCCGGTGGGGGAGGGAACACTGAAGCTTTCTTT.